The next 27 T cell receptor beta chains were all read from a single sample in a study of long-term antiretroviral therapy in people with HIV (dated by TCRdb to 2022 to 2024). Sequencing of the TRB variable region was done with the immunoSEQ hsTCRB v3.0 assay at survey level resolution. TCRdb took this table from immuneACCESS and kept in-frame rearrangements with V and J called. Such tables lack part of the clones; where checked against another copy, unresolved V genes explain under half of the gap, and the rest is unexplained. The table for this sample lists 25,000 or so clones; about 88% of them were counted only once. The top ten hold approximately 3.9% of the sample. The starting material was unsorted PBMCs, obtained 1.9 years after starting antiretroviral therapy. Receptors were obtained from a woman aged 30 to 39 with HIV.

This clone was observed a single time. This chain links TRBV6-4 with TRBJ2-3; D assignment may be TRBD1 or TRBD2 (5 bases each). The length of the CDR3 is 16 residues. The V and J ends lost 0 bases and 7 bases respectively, with 17 bases between them. Per germline, CDR1 MRHNA and CDR2 SNTAGT. CDR3 sequence reads: CASSDSGTRALNTQYF. For the CDR3, the DNA is TGTGCCAGCAGTGACTCAGGGACCCGGGCTCTCAATACGCAGTATTTT.

J is TRBJ1-1 and V is TRBV6-1; D is ambiguous. V was trimmed by 6 bases and J by 0 bases, leaving 14 bases between them. Germline V gene data show CDR1 as MNHNS and CDR2 as SASEGT. The CDR3 loop spans 15 amino acids. The DNA of the CDR3 is TGTGCCAGCAGGAGTGGGCAGCTCATGAACACTGAAGCTTTCTTT. This gives the protein CASRSGQLMNTEAFF.

This sequence joins TRBV5-5 and TRBJ1-6; D call uncertain. CDR3 size: 15 residues. Trimming pared 0 bases from V and 4 bases from J, leaving 8 bases between. Looked up from germline, CDR1 is SGHKS and CDR2 is YYEKEE (reference sequence). The CDR3 DNA sequence: TGTGCCAGCAGCTTGGATCGGCAATATAATTCACCCCTCCACTTT. Protein product: CASSLDRQYNSPLHF.

The chain links TRBV19 to TRBJ1-2; TRBD1 matches at 9 bases. Germline V CDR1 and CDR2: LNHDA, SQIVND (reference sequence). The ends lost 5 bases at V and 3 bases at J; junction bases unmatched: 7. CDR3 size: 15 residues. In DNA, the CDR3 is TGTGCCAGTAGTGGAGTAACAGGGGGCTACTATGGCTACACCTTC. Encoded protein: CASSGVTGGYYGYTF.

The chain recombines TRBV4-1 with TRBJ1-1; no reliable D call. The germline V gene has CDR1 MGHRA and CDR2 YSYEKL. Trimming cost V 0 bases and J 0 bases, with 8 bases left between them. The CDR3 is made up of 15 amino acids. CDR3 in DNA: TGCGCCAGCAGCCAAGAAGTCGGCTTGAACACTGAAGCTTTCTTT. This encodes CASSQEVGLNTEAFF.

On this clone: An end of the junction differs from the germline gene, which may be a read error. Other DNA sequences from this sample encode an identical CDR3 as well. This sequence joins TRBV5-1 and TRBJ2-2; 10 positions match TRBD2. The CDR3 has 15 amino acids. Per the germline V gene, CDR1 is SGHRS and CDR2 is YFSETQ. The CDR3 loop reads CASRLAGGNTGELFF. CDR3 coding DNA: TGCGCCAGCCGCTTAGCGGGGGGAAACACCGGGGAGCTGTTTTTT.

A single count supports this clone. The V and J genes are TRBV18 and TRBJ1-1; 8 bases map to TRBD1. J gave up 7 bases and V 3 bases, and 16 bases lay outside the gene matches. Per germline, CDR1 KGHSH and CDR2 LQKENI. This CDR3 region has 17 residues. CDR3 nucleotides: TGTGCCAGCTCACCCCCGGGACAGGCGTATTCACCGGTTGAAGCTTTCTTT. Translating it yields CASSPPGQAYSPVEAFF.

The chain carries TRBV19 and TRBJ2-2; possibly TRBD2 for D (6 bases). This CDR3 comprises 14 residues. The germline V gene encodes CDR1 LNHDA and CDR2 SQIVND (reference sequence). Trimming removed 2 bases at V and 4 bases at J, with 8 bases between. The CDR3 DNA reads as TGTGCCAGTAGTATATGGAGGGGCACCGGGGAGCTGTTTTTT. Protein product: CASSIWRGTGELFF.

The V and J genes are TRBV7-3 and TRBJ2-1, with D possibly being TRBD1 or TRBD2 (6 bases each). Trimming took 8 bases from V and 4 from J, leaving 15 bases between them. In germline, CDR1 is SGHTA, CDR2 FQGTGA. This CDR3 is built from 14 residues. As DNA, the CDR3 is TGTGCCAGCCAGGGGACCCGGGGGTACAATGAGCAGTTCTTC. It encodes CASQGTRGYNEQFF.

The V gene is TRBV19, the J gene TRBJ1-5; 7 bases align to TRBD1. The J segment lost 7 bases and the V segment lost 0 bases, leaving 6 bases of the junction unmatched. The CDR3 runs 15 residues. From germline, CDR1 is LNHDA and CDR2 SQIVND (reference sequence). The CDR3 sequence is CASSIDSGQAQPQHF. CDR3 coding DNA: TGTGCCAGTAGTATAGACTCCGGACAGGCGCAGCCCCAGCATTTT.

This chain links TRBV6-6 with TRBJ1-4, with 7 bases lining up with TRBD1. The length of the CDR3 is 15 residues. The junction had 8 bases not matched to a gene; V was cut back by 6 bases and J by 4 bases. Germline CDR1 is MNHNY and CDR2 is SVGAGI (reference sequence). Here the CDR3 reads CASRPRQGLNEKLFF. The CDR3 nucleotides are TGTGCCAGCAGGCCCAGACAGGGCCTTAATGAAAAACTGTTTTTT.

The rearrangement uses TRBV6-1 and TRBJ1-5; 9 nucleotides match TRBD1. Germline CDR1 and CDR2: MNHNS and SASEGT. V was pared by 1 base and J by 4 bases, with 8 bases of the junction left unmatched. The CDR3 covers 17 residues. The CDR3 sequence: CASSEDPLQGANQPQHF. The CDR3 DNA reads TGTGCCAGCAGTGAAGACCCCCTACAGGGGGCAAATCAGCCCCAGCATTTT.

This clone has only one observation. The chain employs TRBV6-1 and TRBJ1-5, with no clear D. Germline CDR1 is MNHNS and CDR2 is SASEGT. This CDR3 region has 13 residues. Trimming shortened V by 4 bases and J by 2 bases, and 6 bases separated the two germline ends. In DNA, the CDR3 is TGTGCCAGCAGTGGGGTTGGCAATCAGCCCCAGCATTTT. This translates into CASSGVGNQPQHF.

The gene calls are TRBV20-1 and TRBJ1-1; D is unresolved. V was cut by 4 bases and J by 5 bases, with 8 bases left in between. The length of the CDR3 is 11 residues. CDR1 and CDR2 from the germline V gene are DFQATT and SNEGSKA (reference sequence). The CDR3 region is CSANEKTEAFF. For the CDR3, the DNA is TGCAGTGCTAATGAAAAGACTGAAGCTTTCTTT.

V and J are TRBV27 and TRBJ1-2, with D maybe TRBD1 (6 bases). Trimming cost V 0 bases and J 3 bases, with 11 bases left between them. Germline V gives CDR1 MNHEY, CDR2 SMNVEV (reference sequence). There are 15 residues in the CDR3. CDR3 amino acids: CASSLSSQGHYGYTF. The CDR3 DNA sequence: TGTGCCAGCAGTTTATCCTCACAGGGTCACTATGGCTACACCTTC.

This clone was seen a handful of times. V is TRBV5-6 and J is TRBJ1-3; TRBD1 matches 7 bases. The germline CDR1 and CDR2 sequences are SGHDT and YYEEEE. V lost 3 bases, J lost 2 bases, and 8 bases stayed unmatched. The CDR3 has 16 amino acids. The CDR3 sequence: CASSWIGTATGNTIYF. The CDR3 nucleotides read TGTGCCAGCAGCTGGATCGGGACAGCTACTGGAAACACCATATATTTT.

The chain has TRBV7-2 and TRBJ2-5, with 14 bases aligning to TRBD2. The germline gives CDR1 SGHTA, CDR2 FQGNSA. J was trimmed by 2 bases and V by 0 bases; bases with no gene match: 5. The CDR3 is made up of 18 amino acids. DNA of the CDR3: TGTGCCAGCAGCTTAGCGGGACTAGCGGGGGCTATACAAGAGACCCAGTACTTC. This translates into CASSLAGLAGAIQETQYF.

The CDR3 region has the DNA TGTGCCAGCAGCGTAAGCCCGCTTTTGGAGACCCAGTACTTC. Translated, it gives CASSVSPLLETQYF. The rearrangement links TRBV9 to TRBJ2-5, with D hard to call. The CDR3 contains 14 residues. In germline, CDR1 is SGDLS, CDR2 YYNGEE. Deletions cut 1 base from V and 5 bases from J, with 12 bases between.

The rearrangement links TRBV10-2 to TRBJ2-1; 7 bases agree with TRBD2. The J segment lost 10 bases and the V segment lost 4 bases, leaving 1 base of the junction unmatched. There are 11 residues in the CDR3. Germline values: CDR1 WSHSY, CDR2 SAAADI. The CDR3 sequence: CASSVSGEQFF. CDR3 nucleotides: TGCGCCAGCAGTGTTAGCGGGGAGCAGTTCTTC.

The chain is built from TRBV11-2 and TRBJ1-1; 8 bases map to TRBD1. The CDR3 is 15 residues long. The germline CDR1 and CDR2 sequences are SGHAT and FQNNGV. Trimming removed 5 bases from V and 1 base from J; junction bases left unmatched: 6. CDR3 DNA sequence: TGTGCCAGCAGCACCCCGGACAGGGCGAACACTGAAGCTTTCTTT. As protein: CASSTPDRANTEAFF.

The chain is built from TRBV6-1 and TRBJ1-2; D is unclear. There are 15 residues in the CDR3. Trimming removed 5 bases from V and 4 bases from J, with 17 bases in between. Germline V gives CDR1 MNHNS, CDR2 SASEGT. The CDR3 DNA reads TGTGCCAGCAGTTCTCACCCCGAGGGAGTCTATGGCTACACCTTC. Protein product: CASSSHPEGVYGYTF.

The chain carries TRBV27 and TRBJ1-1; TRBD1 matches at 7 bases. The length of the CDR3 is 14 residues. Germline CDR1 and CDR2: MNHEY and SMNVEV (reference sequence). The V and J ends lost 5 bases and 0 bases, in that order; junction bases with no gene match: 3. The CDR3 DNA reads TGTGCCAGCAGTCCGGACAGGATGAACACTGAAGCTTTCTTT. This codes for CASSPDRMNTEAFF.

The CDR3 sequence: CASSKDQPVVLNTEAFF. The CDR3 DNA sequence: TGTGCCAGCAGCAAAGATCAGCCAGTCGTCTTGAACACTGAAGCTTTCTTT. The rearrangement joins TRBV21-1 to TRBJ1-1. TRBV21-1 is flagged as a pseudogene. CDR3 length: 17 residues.

This clone was recorded a few times. The chain combines TRBV27 with TRBJ2-2, with 8 bases aligning to TRBD1. The CDR3 loop spans 15 amino acids. Germline V gene sequence: CDR1 MNHEY, CDR2 SMNVEV (reference sequence). V lost 6 bases, J lost 7 bases, and 10 bases stayed unmatched. CDR3 sequence (DNA): TGTGCCAGCAGAAAACCGGGACAGGAGAACGGGGAGCTGTTTTTT. Amino acid sequence: CASRKPGQENGELFF.

The chain is built from TRBV6-7 and TRBJ2-2; 7 positions agree with TRBD2. TRBV6-7 is annotated as an ORF whose role is uncertain. With 8 bases clipped from V and 6 bases from J, the junction kept 18 bases outside the gene matches. This CDR3 region has 17 residues. CDR3 in DNA: TGTGCCAGCTCCGTCTGGGCCCCCCCTGGGAGGGCCGGGGAGCTGTTTTTT. This sequence encodes CASSVWAPPGRAGELFF.

The chain carries TRBV5-1 and TRBJ2-3, with D perhaps matching TRBD1 or TRBD2 (6 bases each). This CDR3 spans 13 amino acids. Per the germline V gene, CDR1 is SGHRS and CDR2 is YFSETQ. V was shortened by 0 bases and J by 7 bases, with 9 bases between the two germline ends. The CDR3 spells CASSLDGGYTQYF. CDR3 bases: TGCGCCAGCAGCTTGGACGGGGGCTATACGCAGTATTTT.

CDR3 in amino acids: CSVNRGVRDGYTF. CDR3 bases: TGCAGCGTTAACAGGGGAGTGAGGGATGGCTACACCTTC. V is TRBV29-1 and J is TRBJ1-2, with 7 bases matching TRBD1. With V trimmed by 5 bases and J by 6 bases, 9 bases remained unmatched. The CDR3 is 13 residues long. The germline CDR1 and CDR2 sequences are SQVTM and ANQGSEA.